These 9 T cell receptor beta chains were sequenced from one sample in a study of blood T cell repertoires in COVID-19. TCRdb keeps only in-frame clones here, not all; method: immunoSEQ multiplex PCR. The top ten clones hold roughly 8.9% of a sample with some 90,000 clones, 70% to 90% of them seen once. Input material: peripheral blood. These receptors were taken from a man aged 45-65 years with acute or convalescent COVID-19.

This rearrangement joins TRBV28 to TRBJ1-1; perhaps TRBD1 as D (5 bases). There are 15 residues in the CDR3. V was trimmed by 7 bases and J by 6 bases, leaving 21 bases between them. The germline CDR1 and CDR2 sequences are MDHEN and SYDVKM. The CDR3 DNA reads TGTGCCAGCACCTTAAGGGGTAAGGCGAGCCCTGAAGCTTTCTTT. Translating it yields CASTLRGKASPEAFF.

Comments on this clone: Other DNA sequences of this sample code for an identical CDR3. This chain uses TRBV19 with TRBJ1-1, with TRBD1 identical over 7 bases. The CDR3 length is 14 residues. From germline, CDR1 is LNHDA and CDR2 SQIVND (reference sequence). After removal of 3 bases from V and 4 bases from J, the junction contained 5 bases not matched to a gene. The CDR3, as DNA: TGTGCCAGTAGTATCGGTTCAGGGGGCACTGAAGCTTTCTTT. Translation: CASSIGSGGTEAFF. Filled out from reference TRBV19 and TRBJ1-1, the complete variable domain reads DGGITQSPKYLFRKEGQNVTLSCEQNLNHDAMYWYRQDPGQGLRLIYYSQIVNDFQKGDIAEGYSVSREKKESFPLTVTSAQKNPTAFYLCASSIGSGGTEAFFGQGTRLTVV.

The chain uses TRBV7-9 and TRBJ1-1, with TRBD1 matching over 9 bases. CDR3 length: 18 amino acids. V shed 5 bases, J shed 3 bases, and the junction held 16 bases outside the gene matches. Looked up from germline, CDR1 is SEHNR and CDR2 is FQNEAQ (reference sequence). CDR3 sequence reads: CASSPRSLNRGPDTEAFF. The CDR3 DNA sequence: TGTGCCAGCAGCCCCCGGAGCCTCAACAGGGGGCCGGACACTGAAGCTTTCTTT.

V usage is TRBV5-6 and J usage is TRBJ2-1; 10 positions agree with TRBD2. Germline loops: CDR1 SGHDT, CDR2 YYEEEE. V trimming: 4 bases; J trimming: 4 bases; junction bases outside the gene matches: 5. The CDR3 runs 15 residues. CDR3 sequence (DNA): TGTGCCAGCAGCACCCTACTAGCGGGGTACAATGAGCAGTTCTTC. Translating gives CASSTLLAGYNEQFF. Full variable domain (outside the CDR3, taken from reference TRBV5-6 and TRBJ2-1): DAGVTQSPTHLIKTRGQQVTLRCSPKSGHDTVSWYQQALGQGPQFIFQYYEEEERQRGNFPDRFSGHQFPNYSSELNVNALLLGDSALYLCASSTLLAGYNEQFFGPGTRLTVL.

CDR3: CASSFAGDSGYTF. CDR3 sequence (DNA): TGTGCCAGCAGCTTTGCAGGGGACTCTGGCTACACCTTC. The V call is TRBV12-1, the J call TRBJ1-2. TRBV12-1 is a pseudogene. The CDR3 runs to 13 residues.

The rearrangement links TRBV6-1 to TRBJ1-4, with D tentatively TRBD1 (5 bases). Germline lookup yields CDR1 MNHNS and CDR2 SASEGT. The CDR3 runs to 16 residues. V was shortened by 4 bases and J by 3 bases, with 15 bases between the two germline ends. In nucleotides, the CDR3 is TGTGCCAGCAGTGGTCCGGGGGGGAGACCTAATGAAAAACTGTTTTTT. This encodes CASSGPGGRPNEKLFF.

The rearrangement joins TRBV28 to TRBJ1-2; 7 nucleotides align to TRBD1. V lost 6 bases and J lost 12; bases outside the gene matches: 13. Germline V CDR1 and CDR2: MDHEN, SYDVKM. The CDR3 consists of 13 residues. This chain's CDR3 is CASSQHATGRNTF. The CDR3 bases are TGTGCCAGCAGCCAACATGCGACAGGGAGGAACACCTTC.

The rearrangement uses TRBV6-2 or TRBV6-3 and TRBJ2-2; 8 nucleotides align to TRBD2. Losses at the gene ends were 2 bases for V and 5 bases for J; bases not matched to a gene: 16. Germline V gene sequence: CDR1 MNHEY, CDR2 SVGEGT. The CDR3 contains 19 residues. CDR3 sequence: CASSYPHLGLAGDTGELFF. CDR3 in DNA: TGTGCCAGCAGTTACCCGCACTTAGGGCTAGCGGGTGATACCGGGGAGCTGTTTTTT.

V gene TRBV30 combines with J gene TRBJ1-5; TRBD1 might be the D (6 bases). Germline lookup yields CDR1 GTSNPN and CDR2 SVGIG (reference sequence). CDR3 length: 13 residues. The germline V and J ends were trimmed by 4 bases and 3 bases, with 10 bases remaining between them. The CDR3 reads CAWTGQNNQPQHF. The DNA for the CDR3 is TGTGCCTGGACCGGACAGAACAATCAGCCCCAGCATTTT.